This T cell receptor beta chain originates from a study of response to subunit inactivated influenza vaccine. The study's findings and limits: It was the authors' suggestion that each seasonal influenza vaccination recruits few new T cells.

Comments on this clonotype: Its antigen is undetermined.

TCRdb used MiXCR to reprocess the RT-PCR reads, holding one entry per CDR3 protein. The sample lists 500,000 or so distinct CDR3 sequences, approximately 15% occurring once. CDR1 and CDR2 (germline): SGHRS, YFSETQ. The CDR3 is made up of 17 amino acids. V lost 0 bases, J lost 5 bases, and 18 bases lay in between. This sample comprised CD4+ T cells sorted from PBMCs, obtained roughly 24 months after vaccination. The chain recombines TRBV5-1 with TRBJ2-1; D not certain. The origin of this receptor is a man between 50 and 69 years old who received an inactivated influenza vaccine. The CDR3 is CASSLAGSWRVDNEQFF. The CDR3 DNA follows: TGCGCCAGCAGCTTGGCCGGGTCCTGGCGTGTCGACAATGAGCAGTTCTTC.